A selection of T cell receptor beta chains follows, all from one sample in a study of T-cell memory formation after mild COVID-19. TCRdb processed the 5' RACE reads anew with MiXCR; each CDR3 protein has one entry. The repertoire holds about 140,000 distinct CDR3 sequences, with approximately 15% as singletons. The sequenced material came from PBMCs or a T cell subset sorted from them (not recorded which). These TCRs come from an adult woman who had mild COVID-19 (a few samples of this study predate the infection). Cell type and time point are not known. Both conserved end residues are part of each CDR3. A D gene is named only where the DNA matches it firmly. Where a row states a size, it is once, few, many or the class of an expanded clone; other rows omit it.

j_gene: TRBJ2-1; abundance: few; d_gene: .; v_gene: TRBV6-6; CDR3nt: TGTGCCAGCAGCAACGGGGGACGGGGAGCTTACAATGAGCAGTTCTTC; CDR3aa: CASSNGGRGAYNEQFF
j_gene: TRBJ1-2; abundance: .; d_gene: TRBD1; v_gene: TRBV6-5; CDR3nt: TGTGCCAGCAGTTACGGGCCAGGGGGCGGGGGCTACACCTTC; CDR3aa: CASSYGPGGGGYTF
j_gene: TRBJ1-1; abundance: .; d_gene: .; v_gene: TRBV19; CDR3nt: TGTGCCAGTAGTAGCGCAGGGGCTGAAGCTTTCTTT; CDR3aa: CASSSAGAEAFF
j_gene: TRBJ1-1; abundance: .; d_gene: TRBD1; v_gene: TRBV20-1; CDR3nt: TGCAGTGCTAGAGATACAGGGGGGGTGAACACTGAAGCTTTCTTT; CDR3aa: CSARDTGGVNTEAFF
j_gene: TRBJ2-7; abundance: .; d_gene: .; v_gene: TRBV21-1; CDR3nt: TGTGCCAGCAGCAAAGCCAAACGAAAAAGGACAAGGGAGTACGAGCAGTACTTC; CDR3aa: CASSKAKRKRTREYEQYF
j_gene: TRBJ2-7; abundance: many; d_gene: .; v_gene: TRBV7-9; CDR3nt: TGTGCCAGCAGCTTAGTCGGGGGAGATTCCTACGAGCAGTACTTC; CDR3aa: CASSLVGGDSYEQYF
j_gene: TRBJ2-3; abundance: many; d_gene: .; v_gene: TRBV27; CDR3nt: TGTGCCAGCAGTTCTCGCACAGATACGCAGTATTTT; CDR3aa: CASSSRTDTQYF
j_gene: TRBJ2-2; abundance: few; d_gene: TRBD1; v_gene: TRBV4-1; CDR3nt: TGCGCCAGCAGCCAAAGTCCAGGGGGGAACACCGGGGAGCTGTTTTTT; CDR3aa: CASSQSPGGNTGELFF
j_gene: TRBJ2-7; abundance: .; d_gene: .; v_gene: TRBV27; CDR3nt: TGTGCCAGCAGCCCTATCGACAGGACCTACGAGCAGTACTTC; CDR3aa: CASSPIDRTYEQYF
j_gene: TRBJ2-2; abundance: .; d_gene: TRBD1; v_gene: TRBV12-3/TRBV12-4; CDR3nt: TGTGCCAGCAGGACCACAGGGGTTAGGTCCGGGGAGCTGTTTTTT; CDR3aa: CASRTTGVRSGELFF
j_gene: TRBJ2-5; abundance: few; d_gene: .; v_gene: TRBV4-2; CDR3nt: TGTGCCAGCAGCCAAGGCAGTGAAGAGACCCAGTACTTC; CDR3aa: CASSQGSEETQYF
j_gene: TRBJ2-7; abundance: few; d_gene: TRBD1; v_gene: TRBV14; CDR3nt: TGTGCCAGCAGCCAGCCCGGGACAGGAAACTCCTACGAGCAGTACTTC; CDR3aa: CASSQPGTGNSYEQYF
j_gene: TRBJ2-1; abundance: .; d_gene: .; v_gene: TRBV19; CDR3nt: TGTGCCAGTAGCCCTGGGGCATTGGACTTTGAGCAGTTCTTC; CDR3aa: CASSPGALDFEQFF
j_gene: TRBJ2-1; abundance: few; d_gene: TRBD2; v_gene: TRBV20-1; CDR3nt: TGCAGTGCTATCCCCGGGAGGGCGGACAATGAGCAGTTCTTC; CDR3aa: CSAIPGRADNEQFF
j_gene: TRBJ2-2; abundance: .; d_gene: TRBD1; v_gene: TRBV12-3/TRBV12-4; CDR3nt: TGTGCCAGCAGTCCGACAGGGGCGTACACCGGGGAGCTGTTTTTT; CDR3aa: CASSPTGAYTGELFF
j_gene: TRBJ1-1; abundance: few; d_gene: TRBD1; v_gene: TRBV29-1; CDR3nt: TGCAGCGTTGAAGGAGGGACAGGGGAAACTGAAGCTTTCTTT; CDR3aa: CSVEGGTGETEAFF
j_gene: TRBJ2-7; abundance: few; d_gene: TRBD2; v_gene: TRBV7-7; CDR3nt: TGTGCTAGCAGCCCGGGGGCTAGCGGGGGGTACGAGCAGTACTTC; CDR3aa: CASSPGASGGYEQYF
j_gene: TRBJ2-1; abundance: few; d_gene: TRBD1; v_gene: TRBV6-5; CDR3nt: TGTGCCAGCAGTCATCCCACCACAGGGGGCGCCGGCAATGAGCAGTTCTTC; CDR3aa: CASSHPTTGGAGNEQFF
j_gene: TRBJ2-2; abundance: few; d_gene: TRBD2; v_gene: TRBV28; CDR3nt: TGTGCCAGCAGTTTAAGCTCGGGACTAAAGAACACCGGGGAGCTGTTTTTT; CDR3aa: CASSLSSGLKNTGELFF
j_gene: TRBJ2-3; abundance: .; d_gene: .; v_gene: TRBV7-6; CDR3nt: TGTGCCAGCAGCTGGGGGGACACAGCGGGAAGTACTAGCACAGATACGCAGTATTTT; CDR3aa: CASSWGDTAGSTSTDTQYF
j_gene: TRBJ2-3; abundance: .; d_gene: .; v_gene: TRBV12-3/TRBV12-4; CDR3nt: TGTGCCACGTCCGGCGGGAGCACAGATACGCAGTATTTT; CDR3aa: CATSGGSTDTQYF
j_gene: TRBJ2-1; abundance: .; d_gene: .; v_gene: TRBV15; CDR3nt: TGTGCCGTACGGAGGGCAGATTCCTACAATGAGCAGTTCTTC; CDR3aa: CAVRRADSYNEQFF
j_gene: TRBJ2-7; abundance: few; d_gene: TRBD1; v_gene: TRBV29-1; CDR3nt: TGCAGCTTCCGGGACAGGGCCTACGAGCAGTACTTC; CDR3aa: CSFRDRAYEQYF
j_gene: TRBJ2-2; abundance: .; d_gene: TRBD1; v_gene: TRBV7-9; CDR3nt: TGTGCCAGCCGACCGCTGGACAGGACGAACACCGGGGAGCTGTTTTTT; CDR3aa: CASRPLDRTNTGELFF
j_gene: TRBJ2-7; abundance: many; d_gene: .; v_gene: TRBV5-1; CDR3nt: TGCGCCAGCAGCTTGAATACAGGGAGCTCCTACGAGCAGTACTTC; CDR3aa: CASSLNTGSSYEQYF
j_gene: TRBJ2-7; abundance: many; d_gene: .; v_gene: TRBV5-1; CDR3nt: TGCGCCAGCAGCTGGAGGGGGCGAGCGTACGAGCAGTACTTC; CDR3aa: CASSWRGRAYEQYF
j_gene: TRBJ2-3; abundance: few; d_gene: .; v_gene: TRBV27; CDR3nt: TGTGCCAGCAGGGTCCGCGGGTCAGATACGCAGTATTTT; CDR3aa: CASRVRGSDTQYF
j_gene: TRBJ2-1; abundance: .; d_gene: .; v_gene: TRBV6-5; CDR3nt: TGTGCCAGCATTGAAGGCGATGAGCAGTTCTTC; CDR3aa: CASIEGDEQFF
j_gene: TRBJ2-1; abundance: few; d_gene: .; v_gene: TRBV7-2; CDR3nt: TGTGCCATTGAAGGGAGCTTATACAATGAGCAGTTCTTC; CDR3aa: CAIEGSLYNEQFF
j_gene: TRBJ2-1; abundance: few; d_gene: .; v_gene: TRBV4-3; CDR3nt: TGCGCCAGCAGCCCCATTGGAGAAAAGCTCCATGAGCAGTTCTTC; CDR3aa: CASSPIGEKLHEQFF
j_gene: TRBJ2-3; abundance: .; d_gene: .; v_gene: TRBV2; CDR3nt: TGTGCCAGCAGTGAACGGATCAAGACAGATACGCAGTATTTT; CDR3aa: CASSERIKTDTQYF
j_gene: TRBJ2-3; abundance: .; d_gene: .; v_gene: TRBV9; CDR3nt: TGTGCCAGCAGCGTAGCGGGAGAGTTCGTTAGCACAGATACGCAGTATTTT; CDR3aa: CASSVAGEFVSTDTQYF
j_gene: TRBJ2-3; abundance: .; d_gene: TRBD2; v_gene: TRBV20-1; CDR3nt: TGCAGTGCTGAACCCCCTAGCGGGGGGGGTAACACAGATACGCAGTATTTT; CDR3aa: CSAEPPSGGGNTDTQYF
j_gene: TRBJ2-1; abundance: .; d_gene: .; v_gene: TRBV12-3/TRBV12-4; CDR3nt: TGTGCCAGCAGTTTAGCGACTCGTTCCTACAATGAGCAGTTCTTC; CDR3aa: CASSLATRSYNEQFF
j_gene: TRBJ1-2; abundance: few; d_gene: .; v_gene: TRBV20-1; CDR3nt: TGCAGTGCTAGGGAGCTCGGCTACACCTTC; CDR3aa: CSARELGYTF
j_gene: TRBJ1-2; abundance: .; d_gene: .; v_gene: TRBV15; CDR3nt: TGTGCCACCAGCAGAGATGATGGGAGGCCCTGGTCTGGCTACACCTTC; CDR3aa: CATSRDDGRPWSGYTF
j_gene: TRBJ2-3; abundance: few; d_gene: TRBD2; v_gene: TRBV20-1; CDR3nt: TGCAGTGCTAGAGGAGGGACTAGCGGGGGGAGGGATACGCAGTATTTT; CDR3aa: CSARGGTSGGRDTQYF
j_gene: TRBJ1-1; abundance: few; d_gene: .; v_gene: TRBV20-1; CDR3nt: TGCAGTGCTCTTGACAGTTCGAACACTGAAGCTTTCTTT; CDR3aa: CSALDSSNTEAFF
j_gene: TRBJ2-7; abundance: few; d_gene: .; v_gene: TRBV12-3/TRBV12-4; CDR3nt: TGTGCCAGCGCCGGGACGCACTACGAGCAGTACTTC; CDR3aa: CASAGTHYEQYF
j_gene: TRBJ2-2; abundance: few; d_gene: .; v_gene: TRBV25-1; CDR3nt: TGTGCCAGCGCTGGATGGGATGGTAGTTTGTCTGGGGAGCTGTTTTTT; CDR3aa: CASAGWDGSLSGELFF
j_gene: TRBJ1-1; abundance: few; d_gene: .; v_gene: TRBV29-1; CDR3nt: TGCAGCTTCCCGGACGGCGGGGGTTCGGCTTTCTTT; CDR3aa: CSFPDGGGSAFF
j_gene: TRBJ1-1; abundance: .; d_gene: .; v_gene: TRBV12-3/TRBV12-4; CDR3nt: TGTGCCAGCAGTTTGGGGGGGATGAACACTGAAGCTTTCTTT; CDR3aa: CASSLGGMNTEAFF
j_gene: TRBJ1-1; abundance: few; d_gene: .; v_gene: TRBV18; CDR3nt: TGTGCCAGCTCACCAGGCGGGGACACTGAAGCTTTCTTT; CDR3aa: CASSPGGDTEAFF
j_gene: TRBJ2-7; abundance: few; d_gene: .; v_gene: TRBV15; CDR3nt: TGTGCCACCAGCAGAGATTTAGGAGGGTCCTACGAGCAGTACTTC; CDR3aa: CATSRDLGGSYEQYF
j_gene: TRBJ2-2; abundance: few; d_gene: .; v_gene: TRBV3-1; CDR3nt: TGTGCCAGCAGTCATGGGACCTGGGCAACCGGGGAGCTGTTTTTT; CDR3aa: CASSHGTWATGELFF
j_gene: TRBJ1-1; abundance: .; d_gene: TRBD1; v_gene: TRBV27; CDR3nt: TGTGCCAGCAGTCCCCGGGACAGGCTATGGAACACTGAAGCTTTCTTT; CDR3aa: CASSPRDRLWNTEAFF
j_gene: TRBJ1-2; abundance: few; d_gene: .; v_gene: TRBV7-2; CDR3nt: TGTGCCAGCAGCTTATCATACGGGGACTATGGCTACACCTTC; CDR3aa: CASSLSYGDYGYTF
j_gene: TRBJ2-4; abundance: few; d_gene: .; v_gene: TRBV7-9; CDR3nt: TGTGCCAGCAGCGGGCCGGGGGAGATGGACATTCAGTACTTC; CDR3aa: CASSGPGEMDIQYF
j_gene: TRBJ1-3; abundance: .; d_gene: .; v_gene: TRBV12-3/TRBV12-4; CDR3nt: TGTGCCAGTACCGGGGCAGAAGGAAACACCATATATTTT; CDR3aa: CASTGAEGNTIYF
j_gene: TRBJ2-2; abundance: many; d_gene: .; v_gene: TRBV7-3; CDR3nt: TGTGCCAGCAGCGAGGGACCCACCGGGGAGCTGTTTTTT; CDR3aa: CASSEGPTGELFF
j_gene: TRBJ1-6; abundance: few; d_gene: .; v_gene: TRBV30; CDR3nt: TGTGCCTGGAGTTTGGCTTGGGGAAGGCTTTCAAGGAATTCACCCCTCCACTTT; CDR3aa: CAWSLAWGRLSRNSPLHF
j_gene: TRBJ2-6; abundance: .; d_gene: TRBD2; v_gene: TRBV7-8; CDR3nt: TGTGCCAGCAGCTTATCAGCGGGAGCTAACTCTGGGGCCAACGTCCTGACTTTC; CDR3aa: CASSLSAGANSGANVLTF
j_gene: TRBJ1-3; abundance: once; d_gene: .; v_gene: TRBV11-2; CDR3nt: TGTGCCAGCAGCCCCCTAGGTCACAGTACTGGAAACACCATATATTTT; CDR3aa: CASSPLGHSTGNTIYF
j_gene: TRBJ2-2; abundance: .; d_gene: TRBD2; v_gene: TRBV6-5; CDR3nt: TGTGCCAGCACAATGGGGCTAGCGGGAGGGCCAAACACCGGGGAGCTGTTTTTT; CDR3aa: CASTMGLAGGPNTGELFF
j_gene: TRBJ2-1; abundance: few; d_gene: TRBD2; v_gene: TRBV7-3; CDR3nt: TGTGCCAGCAGCTTAAGCGGGGGGAGTATCTACAATGAGCAGTTCTTC; CDR3aa: CASSLSGGSIYNEQFF
j_gene: TRBJ2-5; abundance: many; d_gene: .; v_gene: TRBV5-1; CDR3nt: TGCGCCAGCAGTGGGGCTCAAGAGACCCAGTACTTC; CDR3aa: CASSGAQETQYF
j_gene: TRBJ2-5; abundance: .; d_gene: TRBD2; v_gene: TRBV12-3/TRBV12-4; CDR3nt: TGTGCCAGCAGTCGAACCATAGCGGGGGTAGGGGAGACCCAGTACTTC; CDR3aa: CASSRTIAGVGETQYF